This T cell receptor (beta chain) is from a study of PD-1 blockade in classical Hodgkin lymphoma. Sequenced by immunoSEQ multiplex PCR; TCRdb stores in-frame clones only, minus some. The sample shows approximately 100,000 clones, roughly 89% of them seen only once. Germline V gene data show CDR1 as GTSNPN and CDR2 as SVGIG (reference sequence). This CDR3 has 18 amino acids. Trimming cost V 2 bases and J 0 bases; bases outside gene matches: 8. Each patient's relapse followed autologous stem cell transplantation, and brentuximab vedotin exposure varied. The receptor comes from a human donor with classical Hodgkin lymphoma. The chain carries TRBV30 and TRBJ2-3, with 13 bases identical to TRBD2. The specimen was peripheral blood mononuclear cells (PBMCs), collected before the second cycle of nivolumab. CDR3 residues: CAWSPGTSGAWSTDTQYF. The CDR3 DNA reads TGTGCCTGGAGTCCTGGGACTAGCGGGGCTTGGAGCACAGATACGCAGTATTTT.